This entry is about one TCR beta chain. These data belong to a study of blood T cell repertoires in COVID-19. On the study more broadly: Sample material is recorded as cDNA or gDNA derived from T cells, B-cell-depleted T cells, or PBMCs.

The study drew participants aged about 18 to 89 years from approximately 23 US areas. Profiled with immunoSEQ multiplex PCR; TCRdb holds only in-frame clones, not every one. This sample has hundreds of thousands of clones, with around 91% found just once. Trimming removed 4 bases at V and 0 bases at J, with 9 bases between. Germline V gene data show CDR1 as LGHDT and CDR2 as YNNKEL (reference sequence). The length of the CDR3 is 14 residues. The specimen sequenced was PBMCs or T cells enriched from blood (not recorded which). This rearrangement joins TRBV3-1 (or the pseudogene TRBV3-2) to TRBJ1-1; D is undetermined. The sequence came from a woman aged 18-35 years with acute COVID-19. CDR3 protein: CASSPRALNTEAFF. The CDR3 nucleotides read TGTGCCAGCAGCCCGAGGGCGCTGAACACTGAAGCTTTCTTT.